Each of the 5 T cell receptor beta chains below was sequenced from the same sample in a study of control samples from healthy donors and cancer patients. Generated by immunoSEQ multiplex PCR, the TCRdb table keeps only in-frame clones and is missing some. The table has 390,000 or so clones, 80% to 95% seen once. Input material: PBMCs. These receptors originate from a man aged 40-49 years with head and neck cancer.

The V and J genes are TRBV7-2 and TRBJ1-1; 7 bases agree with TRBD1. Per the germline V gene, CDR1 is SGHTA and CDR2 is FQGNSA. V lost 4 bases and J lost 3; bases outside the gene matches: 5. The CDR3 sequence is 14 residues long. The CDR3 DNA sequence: TGTGCCAGCAGCTGGACAGGAATGTACACTGAAGCTTTCTTT. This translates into CASSWTGMYTEAFF.

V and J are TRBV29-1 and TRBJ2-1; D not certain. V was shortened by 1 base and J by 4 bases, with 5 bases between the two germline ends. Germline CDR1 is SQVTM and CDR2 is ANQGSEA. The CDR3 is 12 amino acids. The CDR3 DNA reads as TGCAGCGTTGAAGGGCGGTACAATGAGCAGTTCTTC. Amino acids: CSVEGRYNEQFF.

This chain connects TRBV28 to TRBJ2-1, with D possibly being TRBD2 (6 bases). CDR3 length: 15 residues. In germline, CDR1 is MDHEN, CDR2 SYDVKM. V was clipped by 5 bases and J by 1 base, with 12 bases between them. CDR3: CASSRTGTSYNEQFF. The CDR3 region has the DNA TGTGCCAGCAGTCGGACCGGGACTTCCTACAATGAGCAGTTCTTC.

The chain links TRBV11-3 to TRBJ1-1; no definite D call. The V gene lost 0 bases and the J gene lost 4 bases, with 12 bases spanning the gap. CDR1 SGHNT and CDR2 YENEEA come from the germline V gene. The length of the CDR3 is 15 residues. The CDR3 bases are TGTGCCAGCAGCTTAGACGGTGGGGTGAGCACTGAAGCTTTCTTT. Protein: CASSLDGGVSTEAFF.

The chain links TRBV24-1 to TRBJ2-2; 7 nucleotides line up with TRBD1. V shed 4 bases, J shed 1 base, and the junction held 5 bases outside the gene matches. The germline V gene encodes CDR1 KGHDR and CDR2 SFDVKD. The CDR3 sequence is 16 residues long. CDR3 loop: CATSESRQGNTGELFF. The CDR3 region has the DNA TGTGCCACCAGTGAATCGAGACAGGGGAACACCGGGGAGCTGTTTTTT.